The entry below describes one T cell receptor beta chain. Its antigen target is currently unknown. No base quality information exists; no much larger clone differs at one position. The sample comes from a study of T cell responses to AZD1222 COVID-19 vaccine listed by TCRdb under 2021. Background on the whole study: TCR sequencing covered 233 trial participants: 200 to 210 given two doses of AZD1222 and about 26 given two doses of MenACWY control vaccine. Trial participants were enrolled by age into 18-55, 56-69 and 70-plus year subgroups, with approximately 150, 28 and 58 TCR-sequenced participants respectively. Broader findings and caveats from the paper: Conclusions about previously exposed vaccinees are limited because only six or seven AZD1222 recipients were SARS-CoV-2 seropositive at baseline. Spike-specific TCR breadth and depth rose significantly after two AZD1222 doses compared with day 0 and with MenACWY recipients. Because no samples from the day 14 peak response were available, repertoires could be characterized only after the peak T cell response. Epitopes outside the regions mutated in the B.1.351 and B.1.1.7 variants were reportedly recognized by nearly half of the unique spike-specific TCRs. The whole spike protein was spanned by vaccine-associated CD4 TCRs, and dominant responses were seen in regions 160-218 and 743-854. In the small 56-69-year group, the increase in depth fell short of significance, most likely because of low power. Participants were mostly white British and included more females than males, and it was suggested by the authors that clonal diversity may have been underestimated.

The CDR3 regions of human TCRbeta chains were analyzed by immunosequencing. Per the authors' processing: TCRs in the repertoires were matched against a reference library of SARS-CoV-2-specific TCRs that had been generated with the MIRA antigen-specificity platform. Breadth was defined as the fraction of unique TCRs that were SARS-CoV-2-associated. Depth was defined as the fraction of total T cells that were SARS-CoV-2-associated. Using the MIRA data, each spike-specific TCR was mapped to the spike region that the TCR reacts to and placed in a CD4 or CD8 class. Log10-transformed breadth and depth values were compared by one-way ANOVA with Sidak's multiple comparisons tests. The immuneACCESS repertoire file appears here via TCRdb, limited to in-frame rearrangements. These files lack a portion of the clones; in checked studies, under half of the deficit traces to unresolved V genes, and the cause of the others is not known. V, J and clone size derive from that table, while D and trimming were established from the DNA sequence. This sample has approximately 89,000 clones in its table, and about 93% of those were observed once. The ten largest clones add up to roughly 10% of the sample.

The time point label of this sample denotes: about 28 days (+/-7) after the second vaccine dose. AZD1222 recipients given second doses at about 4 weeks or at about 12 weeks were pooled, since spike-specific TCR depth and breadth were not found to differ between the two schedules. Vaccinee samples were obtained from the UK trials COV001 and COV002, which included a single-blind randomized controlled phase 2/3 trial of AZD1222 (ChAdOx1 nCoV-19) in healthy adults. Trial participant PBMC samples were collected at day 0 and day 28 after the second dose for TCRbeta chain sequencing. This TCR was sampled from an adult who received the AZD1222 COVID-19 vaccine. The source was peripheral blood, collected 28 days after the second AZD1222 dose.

CDR3 loop: CASSLVGGRAREQYF. The nucleotide sequence is TGTGCCAGCAGCTTAGTGGGCGGGAGGGCCCGGGAGCAGTACTTC. The chain uses TRBV11-2 and TRBJ2-7, with 9 bases matching TRBD2. Spanning cysteine to phenylalanine, the CDR3 consists of 15 amino acids. CDR3 DNA is the only sequence kept; it has 45 bases, read in frame from the first base. Trimming leaves V shorter by 1 base and J shorter by 7 bases, with the junction holding 8 bases beyond the gene matches. Via the germline V gene, CDR1 is SGHAT and CDR2 FQNNGV. Reference TRBV11-2 and TRBJ2-7 proteins supply the regions before and after the CDR3; the full variable domain is: EAGVAQSPRYKIIEKRQSVAFWCNPISGHATLYWYQQILGQGPKLLIQFQNNGVVDDSQLPKDRFSAERLKGVDSTLKIQPAKLEDSAVYLCASSLVGGRAREQYFGPGTRLTVT.